A single TCR beta chain is shown here with its context. Antigen specificity is unknown. Sequencing was performed with immunoSEQ multiplex PCR; in TCRdb, only in-frame clones are kept and a portion is missing. The sample includes 300,000 to 400,000 clones, roughly 93% of them seen just once. Germline V gene sequence: CDR1 MGHRA, CDR2 YSYEKL. V lost 1 base to trimming and J lost 7 bases, with 19 bases between them. This CDR3 region has 17 residues. The sample originates from a study of brain T cells in children with intractable seizures. General study results and limits: Viral specificity was inferred only from CDR3 similarity; HCMV serostatus was unknown. Absence of clones before surgery may stem from lower sequencing depth.

Time point meaning: blood from clinic visit 5 months post-surgery; TSC patient then seizure free. The sequenced cases were selected for having the highest brain T cell transcript signatures. The TCR originated in a boy younger than two with tuberous sclerosis and intractable seizures. The chain combines TRBV4-1 with TRBJ2-2, with D tentatively TRBD2 (5 bases). Material: peripheral blood, obtained about 5 months after surgery. For the CDR3, the DNA is TGCGCCAGCAGCCAAGTGATACTAGGAGCTCGAGGCGGGGAGCTGTTTTTT. It yields the protein CASSQVILGARGGELFF.